A selection of T cell receptor beta chains follows, all from one sample in a study of CD8 T cell repertoires and HIV-1 epitope variants. These TCRs are of unknown antigen specificity. Libraries were prepared by immunoSEQ multiplex PCR; TCRdb keeps only in-frame clonotypes and omits some of them. Here the sample spans around 5,000 clones, 55% to 75% being singletons. Sequences were obtained from cultured CD8+ T cells derived from PBMCs. The receptors derive from a male donor with HIV. CDR3s include the opening cysteine and the closing phenylalanine or tryptophan. Each record gives: clone size, J gene, D gene, V gene, CDR3 DNA, CDR3 protein. The D gene is left open where the match is weak. Only some rows state a clone size, as once, few, many or a class for expanded clones.

abundance: .; j_gene: TRBJ2-7; d_gene: .; v_gene: TRBV28; CDR3nt: TGTGCCAGCAGCCCTACAGGCGGGCGGGACGAGCAGTACTTC; CDR3aa: CASSPTGGRDEQYF
abundance: .; j_gene: TRBJ1-1; d_gene: .; v_gene: TRBV7-8; CDR3nt: TGTGCCAGCATCGGGGGGGTGAGGGCGAGCACTGAAGCTTTCTTT; CDR3aa: CASIGGVRASTEAFF
abundance: .; j_gene: TRBJ2-1; d_gene: TRBD1; v_gene: TRBV11-2; CDR3nt: TGTGCCAGCAGCTTAGCGGGACAGGGCTCCTACAATGAGCAGTTCTTC; CDR3aa: CASSLAGQGSYNEQFF
abundance: few; j_gene: TRBJ2-1; d_gene: TRBD2; v_gene: TRBV7-9; CDR3nt: TGTGCCAGCAGTGTTGGTTCTAGCGGGTACAATGAGCAGTTCTTC; CDR3aa: CASSVGSSGYNEQFF
abundance: .; j_gene: TRBJ1-2; d_gene: .; v_gene: TRBV5-8; CDR3nt: TGTGCCAGCAGCGCGACAGATCGAGGAATCTATGGCTACACCTTC; CDR3aa: CASSATDRGIYGYTF
abundance: .; j_gene: TRBJ1-6; d_gene: .; v_gene: TRBV7-9; CDR3nt: TGTGCCAGCAGCACAGCGATTAGCTCCTATAATTCACCCCTCCACTTT; CDR3aa: CASSTAISSYNSPLHF
abundance: .; j_gene: TRBJ1-1; d_gene: .; v_gene: TRBV19; CDR3nt: TGTGCCAGTAGTATGGGGGTCCGGACTGAAGCTTTCTTT; CDR3aa: CASSMGVRTEAFF
abundance: few; j_gene: TRBJ1-2; d_gene: TRBD1; v_gene: TRBV14; CDR3nt: TGTGCCAGCAGCCGAGGGACAGACCCCTTGGGCTACACCTTC; CDR3aa: CASSRGTDPLGYTF
abundance: .; j_gene: TRBJ2-1; d_gene: TRBD1; v_gene: TRBV23-1; CDR3nt: TGCGCCAGCAGTAATCCGGACAGGGGGCAAAATGAGCAGTTCTTC; CDR3aa: CASSNPDRGQNEQFF
abundance: .; j_gene: TRBJ2-2; d_gene: .; v_gene: TRBV7-2; CDR3nt: TGTGCCAGCAGCTTAGTTCCCCCCGCGAACACCGGGGAGCTGTTTTTT; CDR3aa: CASSLVPPANTGELFF
abundance: .; j_gene: TRBJ2-5; d_gene: .; v_gene: TRBV15; CDR3nt: TGTGCCACCAGCAGTGCGCGGGGCAGAGAAGAGACCCAGTACTTC; CDR3aa: CATSSARGREETQYF
abundance: once; j_gene: TRBJ2-7; d_gene: TRBD2; v_gene: TRBV9; CDR3nt: TGTGCCAGCAGCGTAGAGGGCGCTAGCGGAATCTACGAGCAGTACTTC; CDR3aa: CASSVEGASGIYEQYF
abundance: .; j_gene: TRBJ2-1; d_gene: TRBD2; v_gene: TRBV7-3; CDR3nt: TGTGCCAGCAGCCCCCCGGGCGGGGGGTCCTACAATGAGCAGTTCTTC; CDR3aa: CASSPPGGGSYNEQFF
abundance: .; j_gene: TRBJ2-7; d_gene: .; v_gene: TRBV28; CDR3nt: TGTGCCAGTAGTCACAGCTACGAGCAGTACTTC; CDR3aa: CASSHSYEQYF
abundance: .; j_gene: TRBJ1-2; d_gene: .; v_gene: TRBV21-1; CDR3nt: TGTGCCAGCAGCCCCCTCCCCGGAAAAAACTATGGCTACACCTTC; CDR3aa: CASSPLPGKNYGYTF
abundance: .; j_gene: TRBJ2-1; d_gene: TRBD2; v_gene: TRBV4-3; CDR3nt: TGCGCCAGCAGCCTTACTAGCGGGGGGGCCGATGAGCAGTTCTTC; CDR3aa: CASSLTSGGADEQFF
abundance: .; j_gene: TRBJ2-7; d_gene: .; v_gene: TRBV6-5; CDR3nt: TGTGCCAGCAGTTACGCGACCGGGACACCGGGCGTGCACTTC; CDR3aa: CASSYATGTPGVHF
abundance: .; j_gene: TRBJ2-7; d_gene: .; v_gene: TRBV5-5; CDR3nt: TGTGCCAGCAGCTTGATCGGGCAGGGCTACGAGCAGTACTTC; CDR3aa: CASSLIGQGYEQYF
abundance: .; j_gene: TRBJ2-5; d_gene: .; v_gene: TRBV7-9; CDR3nt: TGTGCCAGCAGCTTAGAGACCCAGTACTTC; CDR3aa: CASSLETQYF
abundance: .; j_gene: TRBJ1-1; d_gene: .; v_gene: TRBV18; CDR3nt: TGTGCCAGCTCACCACTAGCTCGTAGGACAGCAAACACTGAAGCTTTCTTT; CDR3aa: CASSPLARRTANTEAFF
abundance: once; j_gene: TRBJ2-4; d_gene: .; v_gene: TRBV10-1; CDR3nt: TGCGCCAGCAGTGACTTTGGCTTAAGGGCCAAAAACATTCAGTACTTC; CDR3aa: CASSDFGLRAKNIQYF
abundance: once; j_gene: TRBJ2-1; d_gene: .; v_gene: TRBV2; CDR3nt: TGTGCCAGCAGTTCTCCGGGACTTCAACAAGGGGGTGAGCAGTTCTTC; CDR3aa: CASSSPGLQQGGEQFF
abundance: few; j_gene: TRBJ1-2; d_gene: .; v_gene: TRBV29-1; CDR3nt: TGCAGCACGACTCAGGGGAGCTATGGCTACACCTTC; CDR3aa: CSTTQGSYGYTF
abundance: once; j_gene: TRBJ2-3; d_gene: .; v_gene: TRBV28; CDR3nt: TGTGCCAGCAGTTTAGGAGCGGTAAGCACAGATACGCAGTATTTT; CDR3aa: CASSLGAVSTDTQYF
abundance: .; j_gene: TRBJ2-1; d_gene: .; v_gene: TRBV30; CDR3nt: TGTGCCTTCCCGGGGGCCTACAATGAGCAGTTCTTC; CDR3aa: CAFPGAYNEQFF
abundance: .; j_gene: TRBJ2-1; d_gene: TRBD2; v_gene: TRBV9; CDR3nt: TGTGCCAGCAGCTCCCGACTAGCGGGAGGGGACAATGAGCAGTTCTTC; CDR3aa: CASSSRLAGGDNEQFF
abundance: .; j_gene: TRBJ2-2; d_gene: .; v_gene: TRBV6-1; CDR3nt: TGTGCCAGCGACGCCGGTAGCTGGGTGGGCGGGGAGCTGTTTTTT; CDR3aa: CASDAGSWVGGELFF
abundance: .; j_gene: TRBJ2-2; d_gene: TRBD1; v_gene: TRBV29-1; CDR3nt: TGCAGCGTTGGGACAGGACGGAACACCGGGGAGCTGTTTTTT; CDR3aa: CSVGTGRNTGELFF